This TCR beta chain was captured by sequencing in a study of T cell responses to AZD1222 COVID-19 vaccine. Study at large: Whether given at about 4 or about 12 weeks, second doses were pooled.

The ends were cut back, 0 bases at V and 2 bases at J, with 11 bases in the middle. Germline loops: CDR1 MNHEY, CDR2 SVGAGI. This CDR3 contains 16 residues. Data came from immunoSEQ multiplex PCR; TCRdb stores just in-frame clones and leaves some out. The data hold about 120,000 clones, with 80% to 90% observed a single time. This clonotype was sampled from an adult in good health. The source material was peripheral blood, sampled on day 0 of AZD1222 vaccination. The V and J genes are TRBV6-5 and TRBJ1-3, with D tentatively TRBD1 (5 bases). The CDR3 is CASSYSTGTPGNTIYF. CDR3 in DNA: TGTGCCAGCAGTTACTCGACCGGGACCCCTGGAAACACCATATATTTT.